Below are 9 T cell receptor beta chains sequenced from a single sample in a study of blood T cell repertoires in COVID-19. TCRdb's table, derived via immunoSEQ multiplex PCR, lists solely in-frame clones and lacks some. The top ten hold approximately 2.3% of the sample, which has about 200,000 clones, approximately 85% seen once. The material sequenced was peripheral blood. Receptors were obtained from a woman aged 65 to 85 with COVID-19, enrolled during active disease.

This chain links TRBV9 with TRBJ1-4; D is unresolved. V dropped 2 bases and J dropped 4 bases, with 9 bases sitting between them. Germline CDR1 and CDR2: SGDLS and YYNGEE. This CDR3 is built from 14 residues. This CDR3 reads CASSVGAFNEKLFF. CDR3 sequence (DNA): TGTGCCAGCAGCGTTGGAGCCTTTAATGAAAAACTGTTTTTT.

The chain carries TRBV27 and TRBJ2-3; TRBD1 matches at 9 bases. Per germline, CDR1 MNHEY and CDR2 SMNVEV (reference sequence). V lost 0 bases and J lost 0; bases outside the gene matches: 7. The CDR3 has 18 amino acids. CDR3 in DNA: TGTGCCAGCAGTTTATCCGGGGACAGGGCCACTAGCACAGATACGCAGTATTTT. It encodes CASSLSGDRATSTDTQYF.

The chain combines TRBV3-1 (or the pseudogene TRBV3-2) with TRBJ1-3, with D perhaps matching TRBD1 (5 bases). Trimming cost V 0 bases and J 4 bases, with 13 bases left between them. This CDR3 has 16 residues. Per germline, CDR1 LGHDT and CDR2 YNNKEL (reference sequence). The DNA of the CDR3 is TGTGCCAGCAGCCAAGATAAGCAGGGAAGGGGAAACACCATATATTTT. Translation: CASSQDKQGRGNTIYF.

The gene calls are TRBV4-3 and TRBJ2-1; 8 bases map to TRBD2. The CDR3 length is 15 residues. Germline V gene lookup returns CDR1 LGHNA and CDR2 YSLEER. Trimming cost V 4 bases and J 3 bases; bases outside gene matches: 5. As DNA, the CDR3 is TGCGCCAGCAGCCCCGGGGGGGTTCACTACAATGAGCAGTTCTTC. Its protein is CASSPGGVHYNEQFF.

The chain has TRBV29-1 and TRBJ1-2, with TRBD1 identical over 8 bases. CDR1 SQVTM and CDR2 ANQGSEA come from the germline V gene. The CDR3 loop spans 15 amino acids. Trimming cost V 6 bases and J 4 bases; bases outside gene matches: 13. The CDR3 spells CSVRAGGSLRYGYTF. CDR3 nucleotides: TGCAGCGTACGGGCAGGGGGCTCCCTCCGCTATGGCTACACCTTC.

A note on this clone: Other DNA sequences from this sample encode an identical CDR3 as well. This chain uses TRBV29-1 with TRBJ1-1; D uncertain. Germline loops: CDR1 SQVTM, CDR2 ANQGSEA. V shed 2 bases and J shed 5 bases, with 6 bases lying between them. The CDR3 spans 11 residues. This CDR3 is CSVETGTEAFF. The CDR3 DNA reads as TGCAGCGTTGAAACGGGAACTGAAGCTTTCTTT.

This chain joins TRBV6-2 or TRBV6-3 and TRBJ1-1; 8 nucleotides agree with TRBD1. This CDR3 region has 19 residues. The trim removed 2 bases at V and 0 bases at J, leaving 14 bases unmatched. Germline loops: CDR1 MNHEY, CDR2 SVGEGT. In DNA, the CDR3 is TGTGCCAGCAGTTACGAATATTGGGGACAGGTCGCTTTGAACACTGAAGCTTTCTTT. Its protein is CASSYEYWGQVALNTEAFF.

The genes are TRBV27 and TRBJ2-7; 9 positions agree with TRBD1. Germline V lookup: CDR1 MNHEY, CDR2 SMNVEV (reference sequence). After removal of 5 bases from V and 2 bases from J, the junction contained 13 bases not matched to a gene. This CDR3 region has 17 residues. The CDR3 sequence: CASSRGGGDRETYEQYF. CDR3 in DNA: TGTGCCAGCAGTAGAGGGGGTGGGGACAGGGAAACCTACGAGCAGTACTTC.

The chain links TRBV4-2 to TRBJ2-3; 11 bases align to TRBD2. CDR1 and CDR2 (germline): LGHNA, YNFKEQ. The CDR3 totals 19 residues. The ends lost 0 bases at V and 4 bases at J; junction bases unmatched: 12. The CDR3 here is CASSQDFTSGRPGADTQYF. The CDR3 DNA reads as TGTGCCAGCAGCCAAGATTTTACTAGCGGGAGACCTGGGGCAGATACGCAGTATTTT.